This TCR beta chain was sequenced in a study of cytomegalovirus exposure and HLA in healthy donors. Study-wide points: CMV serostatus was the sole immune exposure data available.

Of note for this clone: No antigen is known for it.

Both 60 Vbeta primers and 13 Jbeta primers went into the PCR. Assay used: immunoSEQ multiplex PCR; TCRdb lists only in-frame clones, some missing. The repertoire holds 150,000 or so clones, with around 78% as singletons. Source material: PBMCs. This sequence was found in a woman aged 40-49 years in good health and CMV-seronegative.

CDR3 loop: CASTPKAGGSTDTQYF. The DNA for the CDR3 is TGTGCCAGCACACCAAAAGCGGGAGGTAGCACAGATACGCAGTATTTT. This chain connects TRBV9 to TRBJ2-3, with TRBD2 matching over 9 bases. This CDR3 has 16 residues. Losses at the gene ends were 6 bases for V and 0 bases for J; bases not matched to a gene: 8. Per the germline V gene, CDR1 is SGDLS and CDR2 is YYNGEE.